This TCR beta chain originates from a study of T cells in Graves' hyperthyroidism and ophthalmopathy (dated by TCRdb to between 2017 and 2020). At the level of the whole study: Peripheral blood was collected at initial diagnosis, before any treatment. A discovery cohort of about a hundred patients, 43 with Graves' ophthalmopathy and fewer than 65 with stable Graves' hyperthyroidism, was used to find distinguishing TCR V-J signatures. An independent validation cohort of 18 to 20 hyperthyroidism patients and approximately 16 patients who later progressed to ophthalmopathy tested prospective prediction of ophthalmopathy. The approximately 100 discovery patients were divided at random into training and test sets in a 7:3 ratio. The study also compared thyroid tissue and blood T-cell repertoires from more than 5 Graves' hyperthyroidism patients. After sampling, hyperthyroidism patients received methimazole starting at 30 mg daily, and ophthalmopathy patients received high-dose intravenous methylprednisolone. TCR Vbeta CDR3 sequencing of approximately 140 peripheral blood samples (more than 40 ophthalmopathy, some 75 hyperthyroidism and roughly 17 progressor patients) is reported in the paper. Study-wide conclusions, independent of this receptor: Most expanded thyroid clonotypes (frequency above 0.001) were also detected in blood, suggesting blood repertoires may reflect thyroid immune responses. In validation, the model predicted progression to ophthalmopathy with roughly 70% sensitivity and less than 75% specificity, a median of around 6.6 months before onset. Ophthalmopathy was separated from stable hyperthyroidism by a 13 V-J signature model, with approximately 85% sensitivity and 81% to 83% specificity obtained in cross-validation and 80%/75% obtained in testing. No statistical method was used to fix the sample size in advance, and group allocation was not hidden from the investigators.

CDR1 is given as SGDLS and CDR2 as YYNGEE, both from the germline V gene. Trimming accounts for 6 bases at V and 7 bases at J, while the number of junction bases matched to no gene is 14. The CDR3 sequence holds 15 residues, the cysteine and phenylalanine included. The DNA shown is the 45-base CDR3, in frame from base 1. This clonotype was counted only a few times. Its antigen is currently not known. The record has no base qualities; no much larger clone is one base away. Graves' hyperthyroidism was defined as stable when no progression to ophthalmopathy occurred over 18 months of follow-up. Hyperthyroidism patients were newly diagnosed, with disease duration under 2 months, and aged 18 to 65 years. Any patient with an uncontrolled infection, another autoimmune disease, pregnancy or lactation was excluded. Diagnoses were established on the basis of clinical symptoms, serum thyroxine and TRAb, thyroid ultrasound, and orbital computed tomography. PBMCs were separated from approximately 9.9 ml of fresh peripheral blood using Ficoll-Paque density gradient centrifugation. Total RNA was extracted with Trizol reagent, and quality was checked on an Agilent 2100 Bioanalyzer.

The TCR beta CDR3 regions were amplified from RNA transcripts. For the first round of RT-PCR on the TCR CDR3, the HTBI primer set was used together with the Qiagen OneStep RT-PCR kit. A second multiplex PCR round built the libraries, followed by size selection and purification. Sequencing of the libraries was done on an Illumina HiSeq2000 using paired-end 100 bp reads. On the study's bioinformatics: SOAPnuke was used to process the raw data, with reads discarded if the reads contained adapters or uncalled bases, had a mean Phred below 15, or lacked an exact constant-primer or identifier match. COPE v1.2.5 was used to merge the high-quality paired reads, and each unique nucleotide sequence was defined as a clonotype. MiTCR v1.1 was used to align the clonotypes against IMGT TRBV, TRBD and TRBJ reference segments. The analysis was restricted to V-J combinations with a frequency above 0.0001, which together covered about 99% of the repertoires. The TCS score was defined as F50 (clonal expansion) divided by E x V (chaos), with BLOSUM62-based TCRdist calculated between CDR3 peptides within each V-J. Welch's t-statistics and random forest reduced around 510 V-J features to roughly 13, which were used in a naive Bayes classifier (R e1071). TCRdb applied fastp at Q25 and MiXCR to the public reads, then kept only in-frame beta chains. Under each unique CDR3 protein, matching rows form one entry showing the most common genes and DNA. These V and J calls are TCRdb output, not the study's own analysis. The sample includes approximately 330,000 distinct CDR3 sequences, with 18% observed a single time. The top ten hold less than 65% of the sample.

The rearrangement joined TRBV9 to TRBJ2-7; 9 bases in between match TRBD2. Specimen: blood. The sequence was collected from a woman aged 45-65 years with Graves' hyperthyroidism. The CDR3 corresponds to CASTPGVAGDGEQYF. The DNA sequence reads TGTGCCAGCACCCCGGGGGTAGCGGGAGATGGAGAGCAGTACTTC.